This T cell receptor beta chain emerged from a study of T cells in Graves' hyperthyroidism and ophthalmopathy. It was RNA transcripts that yielded the amplified TCR beta CDR3 regions. Primed by the HTBI set, a first-round RT-PCR was run on the TCR CDR3. Each CDR3 protein is one row after TCRdb ran MiXCR on the multiplex PCR reads. The table shows around 340,000 distinct CDR3 sequences, with 14% occurring only once. The CDR3 has 14 amino acids. Germline CDR1 reads SEHNR; CDR2 reads FQNEAQ (reference sequence). J lost 2 bases, V lost 1 base, and 2 bases had no gene match. Findings and limits, study-wide: A model using 13 V-J features told ophthalmopathy apart from stable hyperthyroidism.

This clonotype has more than one count but fewer than ten. Its target is not known. The V and J genes are TRBV7-9 and TRBJ2-7; the match to TRBD2 covers 7 bases. What was sequenced was blood. This TCR derives from a woman in her twenties or thirties with Graves' hyperthyroidism. The CDR3 reads CASSLEGLPYEQYF. CDR3 DNA: TGTGCCAGCAGCTTAGAGGGACTACCCTACGAGCAGTACTTC.